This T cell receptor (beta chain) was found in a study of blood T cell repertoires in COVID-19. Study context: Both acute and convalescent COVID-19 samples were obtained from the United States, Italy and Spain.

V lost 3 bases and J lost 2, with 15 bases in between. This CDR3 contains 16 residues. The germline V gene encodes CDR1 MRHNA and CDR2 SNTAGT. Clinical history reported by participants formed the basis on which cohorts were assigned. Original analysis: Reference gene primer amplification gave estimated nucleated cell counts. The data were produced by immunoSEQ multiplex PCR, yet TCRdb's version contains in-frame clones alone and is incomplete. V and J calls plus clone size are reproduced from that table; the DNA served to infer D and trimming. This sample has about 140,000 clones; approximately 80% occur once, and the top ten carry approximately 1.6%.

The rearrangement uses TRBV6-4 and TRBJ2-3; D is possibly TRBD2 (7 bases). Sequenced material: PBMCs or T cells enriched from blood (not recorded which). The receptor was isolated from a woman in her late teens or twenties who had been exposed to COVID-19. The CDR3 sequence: CASSEGGERVTDTQYF. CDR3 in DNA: TGTGCCAGCAGTGAAGGGGGGGAGAGGGTCACAGATACGCAGTATTTT.